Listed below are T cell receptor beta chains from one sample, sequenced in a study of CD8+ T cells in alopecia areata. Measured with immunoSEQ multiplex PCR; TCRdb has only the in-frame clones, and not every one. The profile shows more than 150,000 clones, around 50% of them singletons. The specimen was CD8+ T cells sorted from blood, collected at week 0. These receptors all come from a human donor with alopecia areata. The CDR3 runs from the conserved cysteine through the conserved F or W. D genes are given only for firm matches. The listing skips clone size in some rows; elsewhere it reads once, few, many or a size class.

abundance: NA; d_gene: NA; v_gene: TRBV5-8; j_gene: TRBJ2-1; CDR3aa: CASSLGSSGNEQFF; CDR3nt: TGTGCCAGCAGCTTGGGATCCTCCGGCAATGAGCAGTTCTTC
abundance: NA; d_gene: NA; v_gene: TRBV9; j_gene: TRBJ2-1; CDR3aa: CASSVRPAPHNEQFF; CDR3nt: TGTGCCAGCAGCGTCCGTCCCGCGCCCCACAATGAGCAGTTCTTC
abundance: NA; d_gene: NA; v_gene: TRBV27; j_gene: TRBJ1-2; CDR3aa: CASSFEAGVGAYYGYTF; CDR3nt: TGTGCCAGCAGTTTCGAGGCAGGGGTGGGGGCCTACTATGGCTACACCTTC
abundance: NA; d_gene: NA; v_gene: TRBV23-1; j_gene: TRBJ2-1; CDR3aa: CASSQLRQWEFF; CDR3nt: TGCGCCAGCAGTCAACTCAGACAGTGGGAGTTCTTC
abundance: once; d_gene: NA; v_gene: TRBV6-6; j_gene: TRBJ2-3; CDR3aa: CASSPYTNSSTDTQYF; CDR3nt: TGTGCCAGCAGTCCTTACACGAACTCTAGCACAGATACGCAGTATTTT
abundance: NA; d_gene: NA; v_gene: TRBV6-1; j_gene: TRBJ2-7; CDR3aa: CASSEGRPYEQYF; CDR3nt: TGTGCCAGCAGTGAAGGCCGTCCCTACGAGCAGTACTTC
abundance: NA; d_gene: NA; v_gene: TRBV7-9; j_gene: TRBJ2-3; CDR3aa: CASSLWTDTQYF; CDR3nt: TGTGCCAGCAGCTTATGGACAGATACGCAGTATTTT
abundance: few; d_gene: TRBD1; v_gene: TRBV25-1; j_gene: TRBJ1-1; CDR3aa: CASLYRDRANTEAFF; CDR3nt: TGTGCCAGCCTTTACCGGGACAGGGCGAACACTGAAGCTTTCTTT
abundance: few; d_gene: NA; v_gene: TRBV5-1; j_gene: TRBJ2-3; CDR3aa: CASSLGEITTDTQYF; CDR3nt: TGCGCCAGCAGCTTGGGGGAAATAACCACAGATACGCAGTATTTT
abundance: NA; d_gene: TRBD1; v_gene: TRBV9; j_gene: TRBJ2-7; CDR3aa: CASSLGTGEYEQYF; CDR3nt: TGTGCCAGCAGTCTAGGGACAGGGGAATACGAGCAGTACTTC
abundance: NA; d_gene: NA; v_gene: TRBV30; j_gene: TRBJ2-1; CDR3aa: CAWSPSNEQFF; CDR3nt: TGTGCCTGGAGCCCCTCGAATGAGCAGTTCTTC
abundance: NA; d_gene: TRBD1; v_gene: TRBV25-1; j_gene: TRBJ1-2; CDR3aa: CASNGGDSSYYGYTF; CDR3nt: TGTGCCAGCAACGGAGGGGACAGCTCTTACTATGGCTACACCTTC
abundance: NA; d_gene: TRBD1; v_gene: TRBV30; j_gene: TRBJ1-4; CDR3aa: CAWRTGIREKLFF; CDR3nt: TGTGCCTGGAGGACAGGGATTAGGGAAAAACTGTTTTTT
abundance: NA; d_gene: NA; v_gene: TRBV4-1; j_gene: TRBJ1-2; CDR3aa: CASSQDIDGVHGYTF; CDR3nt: TGCGCCAGCAGCCAAGATATAGACGGAGTCCATGGCTACACCTTC